This T cell receptor beta chain is drawn from a study of blood T cell repertoires in COVID-19. The wider study: Acute and convalescent COVID-19 samples came from the United States, Italy and Spain.

The germline CDR1 and CDR2 sequences are MNHEY and SMNVEV (reference sequence). The CDR3 has 12 residues. Trimming took off 6 bases at V and 1 base at J, with 5 bases between the two ends. Authors' analysis steps: Amplifying reference gene primers gave estimates of nucleated cell counts. Libraries were prepared by immunoSEQ multiplex PCR; TCRdb keeps only in-frame clonotypes and omits some of them. The V and J calls and clone size were taken over from that table, and D and trimming were inferred from the DNA. The profile shows over 85,000 clones, around 87% of them singletons. Sequencing used peripheral blood. This chain uses TRBV27 with TRBJ2-3; D uncertain. This sequence was found in a human donor in a cohort sampled during active COVID-19. The CDR3 protein is CASRAGTDTQYF. CDR3 coding DNA: TGTGCCAGCAGGGCAGGCACAGATACGCAGTATTTT.